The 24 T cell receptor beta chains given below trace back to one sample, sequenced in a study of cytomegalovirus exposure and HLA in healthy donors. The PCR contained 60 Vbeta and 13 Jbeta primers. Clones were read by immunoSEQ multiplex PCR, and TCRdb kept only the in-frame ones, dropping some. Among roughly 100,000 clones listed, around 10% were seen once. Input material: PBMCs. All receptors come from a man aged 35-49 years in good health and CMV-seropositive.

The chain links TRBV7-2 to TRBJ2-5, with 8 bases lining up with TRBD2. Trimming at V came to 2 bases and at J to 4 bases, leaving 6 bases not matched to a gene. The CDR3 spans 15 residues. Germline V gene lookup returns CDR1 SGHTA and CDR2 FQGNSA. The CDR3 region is CASSLSGTSRETQYF. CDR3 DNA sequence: TGTGCCAGCAGCTTATCCGGGACTAGTAGAGAGACCCAGTACTTC.

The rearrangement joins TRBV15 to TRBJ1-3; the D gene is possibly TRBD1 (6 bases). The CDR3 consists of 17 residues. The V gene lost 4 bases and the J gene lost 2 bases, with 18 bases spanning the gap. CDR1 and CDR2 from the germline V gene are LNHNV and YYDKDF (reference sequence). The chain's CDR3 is CATSTEIQGDTGNTIYF. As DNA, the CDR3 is TGTGCCACCAGCACCGAAATACAAGGGGACACTGGAAACACCATATATTTT.

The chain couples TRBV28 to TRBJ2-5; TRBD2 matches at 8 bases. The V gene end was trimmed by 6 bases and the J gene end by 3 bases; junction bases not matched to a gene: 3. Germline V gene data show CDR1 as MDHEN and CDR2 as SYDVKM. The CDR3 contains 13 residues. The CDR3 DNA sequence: TGTGCCAGCAGGAGCGGGAGTAAAGAGACCCAGTACTTC. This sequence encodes CASRSGSKETQYF. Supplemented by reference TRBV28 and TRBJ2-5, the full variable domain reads DVKVTQSSRYLVKRTGEKVFLECVQDMDHENMFWYRQDPGLGLRLIYFSYDVKMKEKGDIPEGYSVSREKKERFSLILESASTNQTSMYLCASRSGSKETQYFGPGTRLLVL.

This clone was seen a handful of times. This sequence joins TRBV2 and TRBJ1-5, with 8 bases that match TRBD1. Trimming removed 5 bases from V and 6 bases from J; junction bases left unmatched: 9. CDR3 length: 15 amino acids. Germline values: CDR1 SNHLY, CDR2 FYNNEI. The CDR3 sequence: CASSKDRGGGQPQHF. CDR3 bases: TGTGCCAGCAGTAAAGACAGGGGTGGGGGTCAGCCCCAGCATTTT.

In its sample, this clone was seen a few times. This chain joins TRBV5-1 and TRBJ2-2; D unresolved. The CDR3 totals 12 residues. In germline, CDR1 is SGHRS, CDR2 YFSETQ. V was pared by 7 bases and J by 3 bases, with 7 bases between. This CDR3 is CASYRDTGELFF. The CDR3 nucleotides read TGCGCCAGCTATCGGGACACCGGGGAGCTGTTTTTT.

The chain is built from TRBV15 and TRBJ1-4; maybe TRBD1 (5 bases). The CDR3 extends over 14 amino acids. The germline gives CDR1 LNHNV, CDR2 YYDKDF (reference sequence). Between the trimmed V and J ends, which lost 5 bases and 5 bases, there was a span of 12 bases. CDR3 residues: CATSPDRKNEKLFF. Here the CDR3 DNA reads TGTGCCACCAGCCCCGACAGAAAAAATGAAAAACTGTTTTTT.

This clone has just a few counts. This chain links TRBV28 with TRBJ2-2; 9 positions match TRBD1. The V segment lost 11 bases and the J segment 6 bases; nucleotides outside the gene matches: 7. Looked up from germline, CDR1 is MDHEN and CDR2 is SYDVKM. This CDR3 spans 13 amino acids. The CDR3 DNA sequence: TGTGCCTTCGGGGACAGGGCCTCCGGGGAGCTGTTTTTT. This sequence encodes CAFGDRASGELFF.

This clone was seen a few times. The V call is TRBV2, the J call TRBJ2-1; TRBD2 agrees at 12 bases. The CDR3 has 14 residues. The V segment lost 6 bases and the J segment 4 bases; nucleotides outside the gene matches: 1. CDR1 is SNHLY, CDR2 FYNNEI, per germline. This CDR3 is CASRGLAGYNEQFF. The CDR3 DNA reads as TGTGCCAGCAGAGGACTAGCGGGGTACAATGAGCAGTTCTTC.

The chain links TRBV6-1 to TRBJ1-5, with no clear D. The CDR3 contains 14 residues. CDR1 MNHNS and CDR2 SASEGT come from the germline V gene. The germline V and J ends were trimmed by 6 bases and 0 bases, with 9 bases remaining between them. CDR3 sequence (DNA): TGTGCCAGCAGCCTACAGTTTAGCAATCAGCCCCAGCATTTT. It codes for CASSLQFSNQPQHF.

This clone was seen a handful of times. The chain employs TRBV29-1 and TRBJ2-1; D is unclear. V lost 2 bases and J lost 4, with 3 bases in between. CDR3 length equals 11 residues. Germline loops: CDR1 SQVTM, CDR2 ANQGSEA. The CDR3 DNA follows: TGCAGCGTTGAACCATACAATGAGCAGTTCTTC. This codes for CSVEPYNEQFF.

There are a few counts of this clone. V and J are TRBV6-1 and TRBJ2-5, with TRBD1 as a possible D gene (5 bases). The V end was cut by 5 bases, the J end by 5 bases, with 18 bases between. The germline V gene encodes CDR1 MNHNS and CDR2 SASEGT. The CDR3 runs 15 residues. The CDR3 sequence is CASSRTSGFRETQYF. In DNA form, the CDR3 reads TGTGCCAGCAGTAGAACGTCAGGGTTCCGGGAGACCCAGTACTTC.

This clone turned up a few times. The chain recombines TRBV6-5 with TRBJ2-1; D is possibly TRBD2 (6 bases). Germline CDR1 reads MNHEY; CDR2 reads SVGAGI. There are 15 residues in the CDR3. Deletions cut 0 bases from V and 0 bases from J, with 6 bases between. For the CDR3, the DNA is TGTGCCAGCAGTTACTCCGGGAGCTCCTACAATGAGCAGTTCTTC. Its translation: CASSYSGSSYNEQFF.

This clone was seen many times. The CDR3 region is CASSLAGGAAGLDGEQYF. The CDR3 region has the DNA TGCGCCAGCAGCTTGGCGGGGGGCGCCGCGGGTTTAGATGGGGAGCAGTACTTC. The chain recombines TRBV5-1 with TRBJ2-7; possibly TRBD2 for D (7 bases). The V gene lost 0 bases and the J gene lost 7 bases, with 26 bases spanning the gap. Germline CDR1 and CDR2: SGHRS and YFSETQ. The CDR3 runs to 18 residues.

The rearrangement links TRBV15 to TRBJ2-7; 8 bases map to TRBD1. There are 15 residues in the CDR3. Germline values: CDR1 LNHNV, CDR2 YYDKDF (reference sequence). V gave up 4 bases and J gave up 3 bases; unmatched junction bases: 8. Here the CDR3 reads CATSTRDRRVYEQYF. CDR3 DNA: TGTGCCACCAGCACCCGGGACAGGAGAGTCTACGAGCAGTACTTC.

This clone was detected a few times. The CDR3 nucleotides read TGTGCCAGCAGCCAAGAGGCCGGCGGAAACACCGGGGAGCTGTTTTTT. This gives the protein CASSQEAGGNTGELFF. The chain links TRBV4-2 to TRBJ2-2; D call uncertain. The CDR3 spans 16 residues. Germline V CDR1 and CDR2: LGHNA, YNFKEQ. Trimming stripped 0 bases from V and 2 bases from J, with 10 bases between.

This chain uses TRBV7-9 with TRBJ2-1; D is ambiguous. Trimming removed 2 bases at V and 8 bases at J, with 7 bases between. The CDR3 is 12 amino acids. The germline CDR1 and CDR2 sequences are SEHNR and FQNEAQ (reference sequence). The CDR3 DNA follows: TGTGCCAGCAGCTTATATACGGATGAGCAGTTCTTC. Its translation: CASSLYTDEQFF.

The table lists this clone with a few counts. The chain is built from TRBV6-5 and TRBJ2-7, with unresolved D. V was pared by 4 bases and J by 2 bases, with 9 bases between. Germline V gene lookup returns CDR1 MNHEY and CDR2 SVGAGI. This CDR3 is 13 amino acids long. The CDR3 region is CASSLVGPYEQYF. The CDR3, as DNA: TGTGCCAGCAGTTTGGTCGGTCCCTACGAGCAGTACTTC.

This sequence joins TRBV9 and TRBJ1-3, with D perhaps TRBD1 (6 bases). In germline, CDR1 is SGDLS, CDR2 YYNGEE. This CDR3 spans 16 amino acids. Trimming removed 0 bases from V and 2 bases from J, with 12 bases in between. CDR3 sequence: CASSVAVGAAGNTIYF. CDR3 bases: TGTGCCAGCAGCGTAGCTGTGGGGGCAGCTGGAAACACCATATATTTT.

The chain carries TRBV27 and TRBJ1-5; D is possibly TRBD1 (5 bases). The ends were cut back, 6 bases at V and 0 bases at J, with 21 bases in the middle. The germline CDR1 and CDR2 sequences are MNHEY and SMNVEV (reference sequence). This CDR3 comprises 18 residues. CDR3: CASRPGRGIWDSNQPQHF. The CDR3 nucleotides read TGTGCCAGCAGACCGGGGAGGGGCATTTGGGATAGCAATCAGCCCCAGCATTTT.

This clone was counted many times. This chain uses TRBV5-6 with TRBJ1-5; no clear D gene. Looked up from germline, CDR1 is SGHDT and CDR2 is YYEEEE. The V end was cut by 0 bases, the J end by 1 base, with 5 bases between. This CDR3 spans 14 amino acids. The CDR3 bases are TGTGCCAGCAGCTTGGACAGAAGCAATCAGCCCCAGCATTTT. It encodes CASSLDRSNQPQHF. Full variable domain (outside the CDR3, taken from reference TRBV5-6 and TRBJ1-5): DAGVTQSPTHLIKTRGQQVTLRCSPKSGHDTVSWYQQALGQGPQFIFQYYEEEERQRGNFPDRFSGHQFPNYSSELNVNALLLGDSALYLCASSLDRSNQPQHFGDGTRLSIL.

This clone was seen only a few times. The CDR3 here is CASSSGGLAGVNEQFF. In DNA, the CDR3 is TGTGCCAGCAGCTCGGGAGGACTAGCGGGAGTAAATGAGCAGTTCTTC. The gene calls are TRBV7-3 and TRBJ2-1, with 13 bases lining up with TRBD2. Germline CDR1 SGHTA, CDR2 FQGTGA. This CDR3 is 16 amino acids long. The V segment lost 4 bases and the J segment 7 bases; nucleotides outside the gene matches: 7.

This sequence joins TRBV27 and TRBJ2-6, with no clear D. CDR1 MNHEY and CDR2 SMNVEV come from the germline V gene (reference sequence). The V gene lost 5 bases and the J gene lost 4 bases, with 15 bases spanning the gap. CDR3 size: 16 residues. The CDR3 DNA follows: TGTGCCAGCAGTCCGTCTTTCGAGGAAGGGGCCAACGTCCTGACTTTC. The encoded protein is CASSPSFEEGANVLTF.

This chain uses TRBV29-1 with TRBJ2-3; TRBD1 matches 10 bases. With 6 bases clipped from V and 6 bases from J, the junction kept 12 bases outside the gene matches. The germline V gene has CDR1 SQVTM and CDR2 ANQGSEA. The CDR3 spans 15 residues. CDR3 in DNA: TGCAGCGTCGGTCCCGGGACAGGGGCGGGGGATACGCAGTATTTT. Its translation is CSVGPGTGAGDTQYF.

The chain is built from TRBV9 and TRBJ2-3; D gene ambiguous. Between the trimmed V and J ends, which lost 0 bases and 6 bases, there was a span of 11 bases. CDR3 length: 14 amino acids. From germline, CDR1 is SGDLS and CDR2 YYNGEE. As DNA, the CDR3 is TGTGCCAGCAGCGTAGGATTAGCAGAGGATACGCAGTATTTT. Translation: CASSVGLAEDTQYF.